Following are 18 T cell receptor beta chains from one sample sequenced in a study of early T cells in non-severe SARS-CoV-2 infection. Each CDR3 protein is one row after TCRdb ran MiXCR on the 5' RACE reads. The table lists about 77,000 distinct CDR3 sequences, over 8.5% of them singletons. Sequenced input: whole blood. These receptor sequences come from an adult who was a healthcare worker with PCR-confirmed SARS-CoV-2 infection or an uninfected control (not recorded which).

V and J are TRBV28 and TRBJ2-3; 9 nucleotides agree with TRBD2. There are 14 residues in the CDR3. In germline, CDR1 is MDHEN, CDR2 SYDVKM. V shed 6 bases and J 5 bases; nucleotides not matched to a gene: 6. Written as DNA, the CDR3 is TGTGCCAGCAGGCCGCTAGCGGGAAAAGATACGCAGTATTTT. It encodes CASRPLAGKDTQYF.

This clonotype was counted a few times. The V and J genes are TRBV7-9 and TRBJ1-1; D not certain. Looked up from germline, CDR1 is SEHNR and CDR2 is FQNEAQ (reference sequence). The CDR3 is 14 residues long. V lost 0 bases and J 1 base, leaving 6 bases between the germline ends. This CDR3 reads CASSLARQNTEAFF. The CDR3 DNA follows: TGTGCCAGCAGCTTAGCGAGACAGAACACTGAAGCTTTCTTT.

This clonotype turned up a few times. V is TRBV20-1 and J is TRBJ1-5, with D possibly TRBD1 on 5 matching bases. CDR3 length equals 13 residues. Germline-derived CDR1 and CDR2 are DFQATT and SNEGSKA (reference sequence). The germline V and J ends were trimmed by 2 bases and 7 bases, with 12 bases remaining between them. The CDR3 sequence: CSARQGSMQPQHF. The CDR3 coding sequence is TGCAGTGCTAGACAGGGTTCCATGCAGCCCCAGCATTTT.

V is TRBV4-1 and J is TRBJ1-6; a weak D match, TRBD1 (5 bases). The CDR3 has 17 residues. V was pared by 1 base and J by 7 bases, with 17 bases between. Germline lookup yields CDR1 MGHRA and CDR2 YSYEKL. The CDR3 sequence: CASSQGLGQGLNSPLHF. DNA of the CDR3: TGCGCCAGCAGCCAAGGTTTGGGGCAGGGATTAAATTCACCCCTCCACTTT.

The V and J genes are TRBV6-1 and TRBJ1-4; possibly TRBD1 for D (6 bases). The CDR3 loop spans 14 amino acids. Germline lookup yields CDR1 MNHNS and CDR2 SASEGT. The germline V and J ends were trimmed by 5 bases and 5 bases, with 12 bases remaining between them. The CDR3 is CASSITGNNEKLFF. CDR3 bases: TGTGCCAGCAGTATAACAGGGAACAATGAAAAACTGTTTTTT.

V usage is TRBV7-8 and J usage is TRBJ2-5, with a weak D call TRBD1 (5 bases). This CDR3 has 16 amino acids. Germline V gene sequence: CDR1 SGHVS, CDR2 FQNEAQ. Trimming took off 1 base at V and 4 bases at J, with 16 bases between the two ends. The CDR3 DNA sequence: TGTGCCAGCAGCTTAGTAGGCAGGGTAATTCGAGAGACCCAGTACTTC. This codes for CASSLVGRVIRETQYF.

The chain combines TRBV28 with TRBJ1-6; TRBD1 matches at 8 bases. The trim removed 7 bases at V and 6 bases at J, leaving 5 bases unmatched. Germline V lookup: CDR1 MDHEN, CDR2 SYDVKM. CDR3 size: 14 residues. CDR3 nucleotides: TGTGCCAGCACCCGGACAGGGCCTAATTCACCCCTCCACTTT. Translation gives CASTRTGPNSPLHF.

At least ten counts were recorded for this clonotype. V gene TRBV27 combines with J gene TRBJ2-3; no clear D. The CDR3 is 13 residues long. Deletions cut 5 bases from V and 4 bases from J, with 10 bases between. Germline CDR1 and CDR2: MNHEY and SMNVEV (reference sequence). CDR3 region: CASSLGPPDTQYF. The CDR3 DNA reads as TGTGCCAGCAGTCTGGGCCCCCCAGATACGCAGTATTTT.

This clonotype was detected only a few times. The chain employs TRBV28 and TRBJ2-7; tentatively, D is TRBD2 (6 bases). Germline V gene sequence: CDR1 MDHEN, CDR2 SYDVKM. V was clipped by 5 bases and J by 0 bases, with 11 bases between them. CDR3 size: 14 residues. CDR3 protein: CASSPRRDSYEQYF. Here the CDR3 DNA reads TGTGCCAGCAGTCCTAGGCGGGACTCCTACGAGCAGTACTTC.

The gene calls are TRBV4-1 and TRBJ2-6, with unresolved D. The CDR3 covers 17 residues. V was cut by 0 bases and J by 2 bases, with 11 bases left in between. Germline CDR1 reads MGHRA; CDR2 reads YSYEKL. DNA of the CDR3: TGCGCCAGCAGCCAAGAAATAACCTTTACTGGGGCCAACGTCCTGACTTTC. It is translated as CASSQEITFTGANVLTF.

This clonotype has ten or more counts. The V and J genes are TRBV11-1 and TRBJ2-7; D is unclear. This CDR3 contains 14 residues. Trimming left V 3 bases short and J 1 base short, with 10 bases between. Germline lookup yields CDR1 SGHAT and CDR2 FQDESV (reference sequence). The CDR3 loop reads CASSLNIGSYEQYF. CDR3 DNA sequence: TGTGCCAGCAGCTTGAATATTGGATCCTACGAGCAGTACTTC.

This clonotype has ten or more counts. The rearrangement joins TRBV25-1 to TRBJ1-2; D is unclear. Germline CDR1 is MGHDK and CDR2 is SYGVNS. CDR3 length: 16 residues. V dropped 0 bases and J dropped 5 bases, with 16 bases sitting between them. The CDR3 coding sequence is TGTGCCAGCAGTGAATACCACGGACTAACGGGGTATGGCTACACCTTC. Encoded protein: CASSEYHGLTGYGYTF.

There are a few counts of this clonotype. Just one base apart from a much larger clone, this may be a read error. The V call is TRBV7-9, the J call TRBJ2-2; either TRBD1 or TRBD2 may supply D (5 bases each). CDR1 and CDR2 (germline): SEHNR, FQNEAQ (reference sequence). The CDR3 covers 13 residues. V was trimmed by 8 bases and J by 2 bases, leaving 9 bases between them. CDR3 in DNA: TGTGCCAGCGAGAGGGGAAACACCGGGGAGCTGTTTTTT. It specifies CASERGNTGELFF.

A few counts support this clonotype. The chain carries TRBV29-1 and TRBJ2-2; no reliable D call. V lost 5 bases and J 7 bases, leaving 11 bases between the germline ends. Germline CDR1 is SQVTM and CDR2 is ANQGSEA. The CDR3 runs 12 residues. CDR3 nucleotide sequence: TGCAGCGTTCGTGTGGTTGGCGGGGAGCTGTTTTTT. It yields the protein CSVRVVGGELFF.

The chain combines TRBV2 with TRBJ2-1; 8 bases fit TRBD2. Trimming at V came to 8 bases and at J to 11 bases, leaving 11 bases not matched to a gene. Germline V gene data show CDR1 as SNHLY and CDR2 as FYNNEI. The CDR3 runs 13 residues. The CDR3, as DNA: TGTGCCAGCGCAAAAGCGGCTAGCGGGCAGCAGTTCTTC. Translating gives CASAKAASGQQFF. Full variable domain (missing parts from reference TRBV2 and TRBJ2-1): EPEVTQTPSHQVTQMGQEVILRCVPISNHLYFYWYRQILGQKVEFLVSFYNNEISEKSEIFDDQFSVERPDGSNFTLKIRSTKLEDSAMYFCASAKAASGQQFFGPGTRLTVL.

This clonotype was recorded at least ten times. The chain combines TRBV7-9 with TRBJ2-7; unclear D gene. The CDR3 consists of 13 residues. Germline lookup yields CDR1 SEHNR and CDR2 FQNEAQ (reference sequence). V lost 5 bases to trimming and J lost 4 bases, with 12 bases between them. CDR3 sequence reads: CASSPLTPYEQYF. CDR3 nucleotide sequence: TGTGCCAGCAGCCCCTTAACACCGTACGAGCAGTACTTC.

The V and J genes are TRBV7-9 and TRBJ2-5, with a weak D call TRBD1 (5 bases). V lost 5 bases to trimming and J lost 1 base, with 11 bases between them. Germline V gene sequence: CDR1 SEHNR, CDR2 FQNEAQ (reference sequence). The CDR3 consists of 14 residues. Here the CDR3 reads CASSSSGRQETQYF. DNA for the CDR3: TGTGCCAGCAGCAGCTCAGGGCGCCAAGAGACCCAGTACTTC.

This clonotype showed up many times. The chain links TRBV15 to TRBJ2-7; D is uncertain. Germline V CDR1 and CDR2: LNHNV, YYDKDF (reference sequence). V dropped 4 bases and J dropped 2 bases, with 9 bases sitting between them. The CDR3 is 13 residues long. The CDR3: CATSNGSPYEQYF. As DNA, the CDR3 is TGTGCCACCAGCAACGGTAGCCCCTACGAGCAGTACTTC.